Included here is one TCR beta chain sequence, with context. The antigen is not known. These data come from a study of response to subunit inactivated influenza vaccine. Study outcomes and limitations: Each seasonal flu vaccination may recruit only limited new T cells, authors suggested.

The CDR3 sequence is 14 residues long. V trimming: 4 bases; J trimming: 4 bases; junction bases outside the gene matches: 5. Germline assignment: CDR1 SGHRS and CDR2 YFSETQ. TCRdb independently ran MiXCR on the RT-PCR reads; one entry per CDR3 protein. The sample includes about 500,000 distinct CDR3 sequences, about 15% seen only once; the top ten take approximately 3%. The origin of this receptor is a man aged 45 to 75 who received an inactivated influenza vaccine. The J gene is TRBJ1-2, the V gene TRBV5-1; TRBD1 matches at 9 bases. Sample: CD4+ T cells sorted from PBMCs, taken roughly 24 months after vaccination. CDR3 in amino acids: CASSPLTGGYGYTF. Written as DNA, the CDR3 is TGCGCCAGCAGCCCGCTGACAGGGGGCTATGGCTACACCTTC.